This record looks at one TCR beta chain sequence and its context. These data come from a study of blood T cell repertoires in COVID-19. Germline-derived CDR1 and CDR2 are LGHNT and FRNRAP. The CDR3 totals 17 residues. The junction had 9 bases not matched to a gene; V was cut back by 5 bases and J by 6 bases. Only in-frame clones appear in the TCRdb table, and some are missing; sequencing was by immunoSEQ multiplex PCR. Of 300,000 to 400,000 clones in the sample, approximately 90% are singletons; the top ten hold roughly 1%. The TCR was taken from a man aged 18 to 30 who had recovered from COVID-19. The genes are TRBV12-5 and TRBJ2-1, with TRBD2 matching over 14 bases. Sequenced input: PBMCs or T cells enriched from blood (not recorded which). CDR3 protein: CASGLSLGTSGSNEQFF. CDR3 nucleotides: TGTGCTAGTGGTCTCTCCCTCGGGACTAGCGGGAGCAATGAGCAGTTCTTC.